The 25 T cell receptor beta chains below come from one sample, sequenced in a study of OX40 agonist ivuxolimab in advanced cancers. Sequencing used immunoSEQ multiplex PCR; TCRdb keeps in-frame clones, though not all of them. The sample records 77,000 or so clones, about 89% being singletons. The sample here was CD4+ or CD8+ T cells sorted from blood, taken in a trial of the OX40 agonist ivuxolimab. Source of these receptors: an adult with an advanced solid tumor such as melanoma, head and neck, liver or kidney cancer.

V is TRBV6-1 and J is TRBJ2-3, with D perhaps given as TRBD1 or TRBD2 (5 bases each). The germline CDR1 and CDR2 sequences are MNHNS and SASEGT. The V gene lost 5 bases and the J gene lost 0 bases, with 12 bases spanning the gap. The CDR3 length is 15 residues. CDR3 sequence: CASSWDPTSTDTQYF. DNA for the CDR3: TGTGCCAGCAGTTGGGACCCCACCAGCACAGATACGCAGTATTTT.

This clone was seen only once. This chain links TRBV25-1 with TRBJ1-1, with no clear D. The CDR3 consists of 15 residues. V was pared by 3 bases and J by 5 bases, with 16 bases between. CDR1 is MGHDK, CDR2 SYGVNS, per germline. CDR3 residues: CASSDPVGRRTEAFF. As DNA, the CDR3 is TGTGCCAGCAGTGACCCAGTGGGGAGGCGTACTGAAGCTTTCTTT.

This clone was seen once. One end of the junction varies from germline; a read error may be responsible. The gene calls are TRBV7-7 and TRBJ2-2, with D perhaps matching TRBD2 (5 bases). From germline, CDR1 is SSHAT and CDR2 FNYEAQ (reference sequence). This CDR3 spans 14 amino acids. The CDR3 DNA sequence: TGTGCTAGCAGCGCCCTCACTAGCACCGGGGAGCTGTTTTTT. It is translated as CASSALTSTGELFF.

Only a few counts were recorded for this clone. CDR3 in DNA: TGTGCCAGCAGTGAAGCACAACTCAATGGCTACACCTTC. Protein product: CASSEAQLNGYTF. The chain recombines TRBV6-1 with TRBJ1-2; D gene uncertain. Germline V lookup: CDR1 MNHNS, CDR2 SASEGT. The V gene lost 0 bases and the J gene lost 6 bases, with 8 bases spanning the gap. The CDR3 is 13 residues long.

The V gene is TRBV30, the J gene TRBJ1-2; TRBD1 might be the D (5 bases). Trimming removed 1 base at V and 4 bases at J, with 10 bases between. There are 13 residues in the CDR3. Looked up from germline, CDR1 is GTSNPN and CDR2 is SVGIG (reference sequence). In DNA, the CDR3 is TGTGCCTGGAGTGGACTTGACAGCTATGGCTACACCTTC. Translation gives CAWSGLDSYGYTF.

The J gene is TRBJ1-4, the V gene TRBV10-1; D ambiguous. Looked up from germline, CDR1 is WNHNN and CDR2 is SYGVQD (reference sequence). This CDR3 has 13 amino acids. The V end lost 7 bases, the J end lost 4 bases, and 10 bases lay between the germline ends. The CDR3 DNA sequence: TGCGCCAGCACGGACGCCGGTAATGAAAAACTGTTTTTT. Translating it yields CASTDAGNEKLFF.

The rearrangement links TRBV25-1 to TRBJ1-2; a possible D gene is TRBD1 (6 bases). The CDR3 length is 15 residues. Per germline, CDR1 MGHDK and CDR2 SYGVNS. V was pared by 2 bases and J by 4 bases, with 14 bases between. Written as DNA, the CDR3 is TGTGCCAGCAGTGAAGTCGGGGGGCGTGGCTATGGCTACACCTTC. It is translated as CASSEVGGRGYGYTF.

The rearrangement uses TRBV5-1 and TRBJ2-2; tentative D call: TRBD1 (6 bases). The CDR3 is 15 residues long. Between the trimmed V and J ends, which lost 1 base and 6 bases, there was a span of 13 bases. From germline, CDR1 is SGHRS and CDR2 YFSETQ. This chain's CDR3 is CASSLPRGSSGELFF. CDR3 nucleotide sequence: TGCGCCAGCAGCTTGCCCAGGGGCTCGTCCGGGGAGCTGTTTTTT.

A note on this clone: One end of the junction fails to match germline, which may point to a read error. The gene calls are TRBV25-1 and TRBJ2-7; the match to TRBD1 covers 8 bases. The germline V gene has CDR1 MGHDK and CDR2 SYGVNS. The CDR3 runs to 12 residues. The CDR3 nucleotides are TGCTCGATCGGGACAGGCCTATACGAGCAGTACTTC. Its translation: CSIGTGLYEQYF.

This rearrangement joins TRBV29-1 to TRBJ2-3, with TRBD2 matching over 12 bases. This CDR3 has 18 amino acids. The V segment lost 4 bases and the J segment 0 bases; nucleotides outside the gene matches: 11. The germline gives CDR1 SQVTM, CDR2 ANQGSEA. In DNA form, the CDR3 reads TGCAGCGTTGCCCGAAGGGGGCTAGCGGGGGGGAGCACAGATACGCAGTATTTT. Translated: CSVARRGLAGGSTDTQYF.

V gene TRBV29-1 combines with J gene TRBJ1-2, with TRBD1 identical over 12 bases. The CDR3 contains 15 residues. Unmatched junction bases numbered 10, after V lost 6 bases and J lost 5 bases. The germline V gene has CDR1 SQVTM and CDR2 ANQGSEA. CDR3 amino acids: CSVGLGTGGWYGYTF. CDR3 DNA sequence: TGCAGCGTGGGCCTCGGGACAGGGGGCTGGTATGGCTACACCTTC.

The chain links TRBV5-6 to TRBJ2-5, with TRBD2 matching 13 bases. This CDR3 has 18 residues. Trimming removed 2 bases from V and 5 bases from J; junction bases left unmatched: 12. Germline CDR1 SGHDT, CDR2 YYEEEE. The CDR3 region is CASSFGPTSGRAMETQYF. CDR3 nucleotides: TGTGCCAGCAGCTTTGGCCCCACTAGCGGGAGGGCCATGGAGACCCAGTACTTC.

The chain couples TRBV7-8 to TRBJ1-2; no reliable D call. V lost 1 base and J lost 0, with 18 bases in between. The CDR3 length is 18 residues. CDR1 is SGHVS and CDR2 is FQNEAQ in the germline V gene. The CDR3 sequence: CASSLGAANRIPNYGYTF. The CDR3 nucleotides read TGTGCCAGCAGCTTAGGGGCGGCCAATAGGATCCCTAACTATGGCTACACCTTC. The whole variable domain, remainder taken from reference TRBV7-8 and TRBJ1-2, is GAGVSQSPRYKVAKRGQDVALRCDPISGHVSLFWYQQALGQGPEFLTYFQNEAQLDKSGLPSDRFFAERPEGSVSTLKIQRTQQEDSAVYLCASSLGAANRIPNYGYTFGSGTRLTVV.

The chain employs TRBV19 and TRBJ1-2; tentative D call: TRBD1 (6 bases). The CDR3 sequence is 13 residues long. Germline CDR1 reads LNHDA; CDR2 reads SQIVND (reference sequence). Trimming removed 3 bases at V and 6 bases at J, with 11 bases between. The CDR3: CASSMGRGDGYTF. In DNA, the CDR3 is TGTGCCAGTAGTATGGGCAGGGGCGATGGCTACACCTTC.

The rearrangement joins TRBV7-2 to TRBJ2-4; 7 bases are shared with TRBD1. The CDR3 is 16 amino acids. With 1 base clipped from V and 8 bases from J, the junction kept 11 bases outside the gene matches. Germline V gene sequence: CDR1 SGHTA, CDR2 FQGNSA. The CDR3: CASSLGGARGIDIQYF. CDR3 DNA sequence: TGTGCCAGCAGCTTAGGCGGAGCCAGGGGGATTGACATTCAGTACTTC.

The chain has TRBV2 and TRBJ2-7; 8 bases are a match to TRBD1. Per germline, CDR1 SNHLY and CDR2 FYNNEI. V was clipped by 3 bases and J by 0 bases; unmatched bases: 4. The CDR3 runs 15 residues. The CDR3 sequence is CASSERTGSSYEQYF. DNA for the CDR3: TGTGCCAGCAGTGAGAGGACAGGGAGCTCCTACGAGCAGTACTTC.

This chain uses TRBV7-6 with TRBJ1-1; D ambiguous. This CDR3 has 14 amino acids. The V gene's germline CDR1 is SGHVS and CDR2 FNYEAQ. Trimming removed 4 bases from V and 1 base from J, with 10 bases in between. The DNA for the CDR3 is TGTGCCAGCAGCTCCTCTTATAGGAACACTGAAGCTTTCTTT. Protein sequence: CASSSSYRNTEAFF.

This rearrangement joins TRBV28 to TRBJ1-2; D remains unclear. Trimming took off 4 bases at V and 8 bases at J, with 14 bases between the two ends. CDR3 length: 13 residues. Germline V gene sequence: CDR1 MDHEN, CDR2 SYDVKM. CDR3 sequence (DNA): TGTGCCAGCAGTTCCGTCACGAAAGGCGGCTACACCTTC. Amino acids: CASSSVTKGGYTF.

J is TRBJ2-1 and V is TRBV28, with 10 bases fitting TRBD2. The CDR3 runs to 14 residues. The J segment lost 7 bases and the V segment lost 5 bases, leaving 5 bases of the junction unmatched. Per the germline V gene, CDR1 is MDHEN and CDR2 is SYDVKM. The CDR3 reads CASSIGLAENEQFF. CDR3 coding DNA: TGTGCCAGCAGTATAGGACTAGCGGAGAATGAGCAGTTCTTC.

The V call is TRBV10-3, the J call TRBJ1-5, with D possibly being TRBD1 (5 bases). V shed 0 bases and J shed 7 bases, with 7 bases lying between them. The germline CDR1 and CDR2 sequences are ENHRY and SYGVKD. CDR3 length: 13 amino acids. The CDR3 spells CAISESEGQPQHF. The CDR3 DNA reads as TGTGCCATCAGTGAGTCTGAGGGGCAGCCCCAGCATTTT.

The chain combines TRBV9 with TRBJ2-5; 7 positions match TRBD1. Trimming cost V 3 bases and J 2 bases; bases outside gene matches: 10. Per germline, CDR1 SGDLS and CDR2 YYNGEE. The CDR3 extends over 16 amino acids. CDR3 amino acids: CASSAQRGRGQETQYF. CDR3 DNA sequence: TGTGCCAGCAGCGCACAGAGGGGGCGCGGGCAAGAGACCCAGTACTTC.

The V and J genes are TRBV28 and TRBJ1-3, with D unclear. The CDR3 is 16 amino acids. Trimming cost V 4 bases and J 0 bases, with 13 bases left between them. Germline V gene data show CDR1 as MDHEN and CDR2 as SYDVKM. The CDR3 reads CASSWGSFPSGNTIYF. The CDR3 DNA follows: TGTGCCAGCAGTTGGGGAAGCTTCCCCTCTGGAAACACCATATATTTT.

This chain links TRBV7-8 with TRBJ2-7; D possibly corresponds to TRBD2 (6 bases). Germline CDR1 reads SGHVS; CDR2 reads FQNEAQ. V lost 8 bases and J 2 bases, leaving 13 bases between the germline ends. The CDR3 is 13 residues long. CDR3: CASSRGLTYEQYF. Written as DNA, the CDR3 is TGTGCCAGCTCACGGGGGTTAACCTACGAGCAGTACTTC.

A single count supports this clone. The V call is TRBV5-1, the J call TRBJ2-7; a possible D gene is TRBD1 (5 bases). The CDR3 contains 15 residues. The ends were cut back, 4 bases at V and 1 base at J, with 15 bases in the middle. Germline V CDR1 and CDR2: SGHRS, YFSETQ. This chain's CDR3 is CASSQVPGQSYEQYF. CDR3 coding DNA: TGCGCCAGCAGCCAGGTGCCAGGGCAATCCTACGAGCAGTACTTC.

V and J are TRBV18 and TRBJ1-3; no clear D. Germline CDR1 KGHSH, CDR2 LQKENI. The CDR3 runs to 14 residues. V lost 5 bases and J lost 6, with 14 bases in between. For the CDR3, the DNA is TGTGCCAGCTCATCCTCGGGAAACCAAAACACCATATATTTT. Translation gives CASSSSGNQNTIYF.